The text below deals with one T cell receptor (beta chain). The antigen remains undetermined. The data stem from a study of OX40 agonist ivuxolimab in advanced cancers. Whole-study findings and limits: At 0.1 to 3.0 mg/kg and by week 6, clonal expansion occurred in CD4+ and CD8+ blood T cells.

A history of autoimmune disease or systemic immunosuppression excluded patients. This table comes from immunoSEQ multiplex PCR, and its TCRdb copy is limited to in-frame clones, with some not included. The sample carries around 58,000 clones, approximately 89% recorded once. Trimming removed 8 bases at V and 4 bases at J, with 8 bases between. Germline values: CDR1 MDHEN, CDR2 SYDVKM. This CDR3 contains 11 residues. Source: CD4+ or CD8+ T cells sorted from blood, taken in a trial of the OX40 agonist ivuxolimab. The gene calls are TRBV28 and TRBJ1-2, with D uncertain. This sequence originates from an adult with an advanced solid tumor such as melanoma, head and neck, liver or kidney cancer. CDR3: CASGDAYGYTF. In DNA, the CDR3 is TGTGCCAGCGGAGACGCCTATGGCTACACCTTC.